These 8 T cell receptor beta chains share one sample of origin, sequenced in a study of shared clonotypes between healthy human individuals. The repertoire was sequenced with immunoSEQ multiplex PCR; TCRdb's copy has only in-frame clones and lacks some. This table has 2 million to 2.5 million clones, under 95% appearing once. The source material was naive CD4+ T cells from PBMCs. The subset: CD45RA+ positively selected. The receptor source for this set is a man aged 18 to 30 in good health. Some clones in this sample may be carry-over from other donors' samples.

The rearrangement joins TRBV7-7 to TRBJ2-3, with 11 bases that match TRBD2. After removal of 2 bases from V and 1 base from J, the junction contained 11 bases not matched to a gene. The CDR3 covers 19 residues. The V gene's germline CDR1 is SSHAT and CDR2 FNYEAQ (reference sequence). The CDR3 here is CASSLHVPGLAAGTDTQYF. In DNA, the CDR3 is TGTGCCAGCAGCTTACATGTACCGGGACTAGCGGCCGGCACAGATACGCAGTATTTT.

V gene TRBV28 combines with J gene TRBJ2-1; 7 bases are a match to TRBD2. Per germline, CDR1 MDHEN and CDR2 SYDVKM. This CDR3 comprises 16 residues. V lost 4 bases and J lost 3; bases outside the gene matches: 9. CDR3 nucleotide sequence: TGTGCCAGCAGTTCCCCGACTAGCAAATTCTACAATGAGCAGTTCTTC. The encoded protein is CASSSPTSKFYNEQFF.

This clone is a singleton in its sample. This sequence joins TRBV7-3 and TRBJ2-2, with a tentative D call TRBD1 (5 bases). Looked up from germline, CDR1 is SGHTA and CDR2 is FQGTGA. This CDR3 region has 16 residues. Trimming removed 1 base at V and 0 bases at J, with 9 bases between. CDR3 in DNA: TGTGCCAGCAGCTTAAGGCCCAGGGCGAACACCGGGGAGCTGTTTTTT. This encodes CASSLRPRANTGELFF.

The chain carries TRBV10-3 and TRBJ1-2, with 8 bases fitting TRBD1. This CDR3 comprises 15 residues. Germline CDR1 is ENHRY and CDR2 is SYGVKD. Trimming at V came to 3 bases and at J to 2 bases, leaving 5 bases not matched to a gene. The CDR3 protein is CAISETTGANYGYTF. The CDR3 DNA reads as TGTGCCATCAGTGAAACGACAGGGGCCAACTATGGCTACACCTTC.

The chain joins TRBV4-1 to TRBJ1-2; no definite D call. Germline CDR1 and CDR2: MGHRA and YSYEKL. The CDR3 has 14 residues. Trimming took off 0 bases at V and 2 bases at J, with 7 bases between the two ends. CDR3 nucleotides: TGCGCCAGCAGCCAAGAGGGCCAGAACTATGGCTACACCTTC. Encoded protein: CASSQEGQNYGYTF.

The chain joins TRBV5-5 to TRBJ1-1, with TRBD1 as a possible D gene (5 bases). Trimming removed 0 bases from V and 5 bases from J, with 11 bases in between. Germline-derived CDR1 and CDR2 are SGHKS and YYEKEE (reference sequence). CDR3 length equals 14 residues. The CDR3 sequence is CASSLVSGGTEAFF. As DNA, the CDR3 is TGTGCCAGCAGCTTGGTCAGCGGGGGAACTGAAGCTTTCTTT. The entire variable domain, with the rest obtained from reference TRBV5-5 and TRBJ1-1, is as follows: DAGVTQSPTHLIKTRGQQVTLRCSPISGHKSVSWYQQVLGQGPQFIFQYYEKEERGRGNFPDRFSARQFPNYSSELNVNALLLGDSALYLCASSLVSGGTEAFFGQGTRLTVV.

The chain links TRBV6-1 to TRBJ1-5, with TRBD1 matching over 11 bases. V was pared by 4 bases and J by 9 bases, with 8 bases of the junction left unmatched. Germline lookup yields CDR1 MNHNS and CDR2 SASEGT. The CDR3 is 15 residues long. CDR3 coding DNA: TGTGCCAGCAGTGCTTTGGACAGGGGGCCGGGGCCCCAGCATTTT. Protein product: CASSALDRGPGPQHF.

The chain employs TRBV5-1 and TRBJ2-2; TRBD2 matches at 11 bases. Germline values: CDR1 SGHRS, CDR2 YFSETQ. Trimming removed 1 base from V and 5 bases from J; junction bases left unmatched: 4. The CDR3 is 16 amino acids. For the CDR3, the DNA is TGCGCCAGCAGCTTGCTACTAGCGGGAGAAACCGGGGAGCTGTTTTTT. Translated: CASSLLLAGETGELFF. Drawing the rest from reference TRBV5-1 and TRBJ2-2, the complete variable domain is KAGVTQTPRYLIKTRGQQVTLSCSPISGHRSVSWYQQTPGQGLQFLFEYFSETQRNKGNFPGRFSGRQFSNSRSEMNVSTLELGDSALYLCASSLLLAGETGELFFGEGSRLTVL.